This T cell receptor (beta chain) is drawn from a study of beta chain features in type 1 diabetes. Study-wide results and limits: Shortening of TCRB CDR3s, moderate but significant, appeared in all four CD4+ subsets of Type 1 diabetes patients. A pattern of fewer insertions and more deletions at VDJ junctions was seen in type 1 diabetes patients. The study notes PCR might favor shorter templates equally in patients and controls. A closer apparent resemblance between naive, central memory and Treg TCRB repertoires was seen in patients than in healthy donors.

Turning to this clone: Its target is unknown.

The entirety of the isolated RNA underwent reverse transcription, so expressed TCRB transcripts were sequenced. Sequencing used immunoSEQ multiplex PCR; TCRdb keeps in-frame clones, though not all of them. The data show 600,000 to 700,000 clones, with under 15% seen just once and roughly 0.022% held by the top ten. The CDR3 runs to 18 residues. V trimming: 8 bases; J trimming: 2 bases; junction bases outside the gene matches: 17. CDR1 and CDR2 from the germline V gene are SNHLY and FYNNEI. Sequencing was performed on naive CD4+ T cells from blood. The TCR comes from a man aged 18 to 35 with type 1 diabetes. This chain connects TRBV2 to TRBJ1-2; the match to TRBD1 covers 10 bases. CDR3 loop: CASGTGTGALLLNYGYTF. The DNA of the CDR3 is TGTGCCAGCGGGACTGGGACAGGGGCTTTACTACTGAACTATGGCTACACCTTC.